The 27 T cell receptor beta chains below were found in one sample sequenced in a study of radiotherapy plus CTLA-4 blockade in lung cancer. Assay: immunoSEQ multiplex PCR; the TCRdb copy retains only in-frame clones and omits some. The profile shows some 78,000 clones, more than 75% of them singletons. Here the sequenced sample was peripheral blood, taken from a patient treated with radiotherapy plus ipilimumab. The receptors were sampled from a human donor with non-small cell lung cancer who had a partial response to radiotherapy plus ipilimumab.

The CDR3: CASSQENTRTDEAFF. The CDR3 coding sequence is TGCGCCAGCAGCCAGGAAAATACCCGAACAGATGAAGCTTTCTTT. The chain uses TRBV4-3 and TRBJ1-1; D gene uncertain. Germline V gene lookup returns CDR1 LGHNA and CDR2 YSLEER. Between the trimmed V and J ends, which lost 3 bases and 7 bases, there was a span of 18 bases. This CDR3 is built from 15 residues.

V usage is TRBV7-2 and J usage is TRBJ2-7; 14 nucleotides agree with TRBD2. The V gene's germline CDR1 is SGHTA and CDR2 FQGNSA. There are 15 residues in the CDR3. V was clipped by 2 bases and J by 6 bases; unmatched bases: 3. CDR3 bases: TGTGCCAGCAGCTTACAGGGACTAGCGGGAGTCGAGCAGTACGTC. Protein sequence: CASSLQGLAGVEQYV.

This chain joins TRBV21-1 and TRBJ2-1; TRBD1, the table's D call, lacks a check against the DNA. TRBV21-1 is annotated as a pseudogene. The CDR3 covers 19 residues. CDR3 in amino acids: CASSSGTGGGCSSYNEQFF. The CDR3 DNA reads as TGTGCCAGCAGCAGCGGGACAGGGGGCGGCTGCAGCTCCTACAATGAGCAGTTCTTC.

The chain carries TRBV4-3 and TRBJ1-2, with no clear D. Trimming removed 0 bases from V and 8 bases from J, with 10 bases in between. Germline lookup yields CDR1 LGHNA and CDR2 YSLEER. This CDR3 region has 13 residues. This CDR3 reads CASSQDRRGGYTF. CDR3 DNA sequence: TGCGCCAGCAGCCAAGATCGGCGAGGAGGCTACACCTTC.

The chain has TRBV7-3 and TRBJ2-5; 7 bases are shared with TRBD2. The CDR3 contains 13 residues. CDR1 and CDR2 from the germline V gene are SGHTA and FQGTGA. With 4 bases clipped from V and 5 bases from J, the junction kept 4 bases outside the gene matches. This chain's CDR3 is CASSSWGGETQYF. CDR3 bases: TGTGCCAGCAGCTCCTGGGGGGGTGAGACCCAGTACTTC.

The V call is TRBV6-5, the J call TRBJ1-2; D is undetermined. This CDR3 comprises 14 residues. The V end was cut by 5 bases, the J end by 2 bases, with 12 bases between. In germline, CDR1 is MNHEY, CDR2 SVGAGI. CDR3 nucleotides: TGTGCCAGCAGTCCCAGACGAGGGAACTATGGCTACACCTTC. It encodes CASSPRRGNYGYTF.

The V call is TRBV6-4, the J call TRBJ1-5, with a possible D match to TRBD1 (6 bases). CDR1 is MRHNA and CDR2 is SNTAGT in the germline V gene. The ends were cut back, 6 bases at V and 4 bases at J, with 19 bases in the middle. The CDR3 length is 16 residues. CDR3 residues: CASSLNRQDGNQPQHF. The CDR3 nucleotides read TGTGCCAGCAGCCTAAACCGACAGGATGGGAATCAGCCCCAGCATTTT.

The chain has TRBV7-3 and TRBJ2-7; 10 bases match TRBD2. V trimming: 3 bases; J trimming: 7 bases; junction bases outside the gene matches: 9. Germline loops: CDR1 SGHTA, CDR2 FQGTGA. The CDR3 contains 15 residues. In DNA form, the CDR3 reads TGTGCCAGCAGCTTCGGAGGTGAGCGGGAGGGGGAGCAGTACGTC. Its protein is CASSFGGEREGEQYV.

This clone was seen a single time. The chain recombines TRBV30 with TRBJ2-3; no clear D gene. Germline V gene sequence: CDR1 GTSNPN, CDR2 SVGIG (reference sequence). Trimming took 3 bases from V and 6 from J, leaving 10 bases between them. The CDR3 loop spans 12 amino acids. CDR3 sequence reads: CAWSPTRDTQYF. For the CDR3, the DNA is TGTGCCTGGAGCCCGACAAGGGATACGCAGTATTTT.

The chain uses TRBV7-6 and TRBJ1-2; 7 nucleotides match TRBD1. After removal of 2 bases from V and 8 bases from J, the junction contained 5 bases not matched to a gene. The germline CDR1 and CDR2 sequences are SGHVS and FNYEAQ. The CDR3 is made up of 13 amino acids. The DNA of the CDR3 is TGTGCCAGCAGCTTAAACCAGGGGGAGGGCTACACCTTC. This encodes CASSLNQGEGYTF.

The rearrangement uses TRBV5-4 and TRBJ2-2, with D perhaps matching TRBD2 (5 bases). The V end lost 2 bases, the J end lost 3 bases, and 11 bases lay between the germline ends. Germline lookup yields CDR1 SGHNT and CDR2 YYREEE (reference sequence). CDR3 length: 15 amino acids. The CDR3 sequence is CASSFEGGDTGELFF. For the CDR3, the DNA is TGTGCCAGCAGCTTTGAGGGTGGGGACACCGGGGAGCTGTTTTTT.

The chain links TRBV28 to TRBJ1-1, with D possibly TRBD1 on 5 matching bases. The CDR3 has 15 amino acids. Germline loops: CDR1 MDHEN, CDR2 SYDVKM. Deletions cut 2 bases from V and 0 bases from J, with 10 bases between. The DNA of the CDR3 is TGTGCCAGCAGTTTAATACAGGTTTTGAACACTGAAGCTTTCTTT. Its translation is CASSLIQVLNTEAFF.

The V call is TRBV6-5, the J call TRBJ1-3; 9 bases fit TRBD1. This CDR3 region has 15 residues. Per germline, CDR1 MNHEY and CDR2 SVGAGI. V shed 6 bases, J shed 2 bases, and the junction held 5 bases outside the gene matches. The CDR3 region has the DNA TGTGCCAGCAGAAGGGACAGGGCCACTGGAAACACCATATATTTT. Its protein product is CASRRDRATGNTIYF.

In nucleotides, the CDR3 is TGTGCCAGCAGCCCGATAATAGCGCCGCTCTACAATGAGCAGTTCTTC. It codes for CASSPIIAPLYNEQFF. J is TRBJ2-1 and V is TRBV7-2; the D gene is possibly TRBD2 (5 bases). Germline assignment: CDR1 SGHTA and CDR2 FQGNSA. Trimming left V 5 bases short and J 3 bases short, with 17 bases between. The CDR3 is 16 residues long.

J is TRBJ1-4 and V is TRBV27; D possibly corresponds to TRBD1 (5 bases). V lost 4 bases and J lost 5, with 11 bases in between. The CDR3 contains 14 residues. Germline V lookup: CDR1 MNHEY, CDR2 SMNVEV (reference sequence). The CDR3: CASSSRGLNEKLFF. In nucleotides, the CDR3 is TGTGCCAGCAGTTCAAGGGGCCTGAATGAAAAACTGTTTTTT.

This clone was seen more than once but under ten times. This CDR3 is CASSIQGSGNTIYF. CDR3 bases: TGTGCCAGCAGCATACAGGGGTCTGGAAACACCATATATTTT. The chain links TRBV7-9 to TRBJ1-3; TRBD1 aligns across 7 bases. From germline, CDR1 is SEHNR and CDR2 FQNEAQ (reference sequence). V dropped 5 bases and J dropped 1; count of bases not matched to a gene: 2. There are 14 residues in the CDR3. The variable domain in full, with the rest retrieved from reference TRBV7-9 and TRBJ1-3, is DTGVSQNPRHKITKRGQNVTFRCDPISEHNRLYWYRQTLGQGPEFLTYFQNEAQLEKSRLLSDRFSAERPKGSFSTLEIQRTEQGDSAMYLCASSIQGSGNTIYFGEGSWLTVV.

The rearrangement links TRBV7-2 to TRBJ1-3; no clear D gene. CDR3 size: 15 residues. Per the germline V gene, CDR1 is SGHTA and CDR2 is FQGNSA. With 4 bases removed from V and 4 bases from J, the gap between germline ends came to 14 bases. The CDR3 loop reads CASSSTPAVGNTIYF. The CDR3 DNA follows: TGTGCCAGCAGCTCCACCCCGGCGGTAGGAAACACCATATATTTT.

V usage is TRBV7-2 and J usage is TRBJ2-3; 9 bases match TRBD2. V lost 1 base and J lost 4; bases outside the gene matches: 12. There are 18 residues in the CDR3. Germline assignment: CDR1 SGHTA and CDR2 FQGNSA. The DNA of the CDR3 is TGTGCCAGCAGCTTAGAGGAGGTTAGCGGGAGTTTCGCAGATACGCAGTATTTT. Its translation: CASSLEEVSGSFADTQYF.

CDR3 sequence: CASSSAGNPYEQYF. CDR3 DNA sequence: TGTGCCAGCAGCTCGGCGGGAAACCCCTACGAGCAGTACTTC. The rearrangement links TRBV7-2 to TRBJ2-7; maybe TRBD2 (6 bases). V lost 4 bases to trimming and J lost 2 bases, with 12 bases between them. The germline gives CDR1 SGHTA, CDR2 FQGNSA. This CDR3 spans 14 amino acids.

With respect to this clone: Other DNA sequences in the sample encode the same CDR3. This sequence joins TRBV6-5 and TRBJ2-3; 8 nucleotides align to TRBD2. Germline loops: CDR1 MNHEY, CDR2 SVGAGI. The CDR3 length is 13 residues. Trimming at V came to 6 bases and at J to 6 bases, leaving 5 bases not matched to a gene. The CDR3, as DNA: TGTGCCAGCAGGCGGCCGGGGGGGGATACGCAGTATTTT. Its translation: CASRRPGGDTQYF.

The rearrangement links TRBV10-3 to TRBJ1-2; no definite D call. The V end lost 2 bases, the J end lost 1 base, and 8 bases lay between the germline ends. The CDR3 contains 14 residues. The V gene's germline CDR1 is ENHRY and CDR2 SYGVKD. The CDR3 spells CAISEGRYNYGYTF. The CDR3, as DNA: TGTGCCATCAGTGAGGGCAGGTATAACTATGGCTACACCTTC.

The V and J genes are TRBV9 and TRBJ2-1; TRBD2 matches 9 bases. This CDR3 is built from 15 residues. Germline assignment: CDR1 SGDLS and CDR2 YYNGEE. J lost 4 bases, V lost 2 bases, and 4 bases had no gene match. DNA of the CDR3: TGTGCCAGCAGCGTTAGTAGCGGGGGATACAATGAGCAGTTCTTC. Translation gives CASSVSSGGYNEQFF.

This clone showed up just once. The chain carries TRBV7-9 and TRBJ2-5, with D unclear. V lost 0 bases, J lost 5 bases, and 13 bases lay in between. Germline CDR1 is SEHNR and CDR2 is FQNEAQ (reference sequence). CDR3 length equals 15 residues. The CDR3 spells CASSLALGFEETQYF. CDR3 nucleotides: TGTGCCAGCAGCTTAGCGCTGGGCTTCGAGGAGACCCAGTACTTC.

This clone is a singleton in its sample. The chain carries TRBV5-4 and TRBJ1-2; D possibly corresponds to TRBD1 (6 bases). Trimming removed 4 bases at V and 0 bases at J, with 13 bases between. This CDR3 comprises 15 residues. Germline-derived CDR1 and CDR2 are SGHNT and YYREEE (reference sequence). The CDR3, as DNA: TGTGCCAGCAGCCCAGGGGCTGGAGCTAACTATGGCTACACCTTC. It is translated as CASSPGAGANYGYTF.

The chain employs TRBV6-5 and TRBJ1-3; 9 bases are shared with TRBD1. The CDR3 totals 15 residues. The J segment lost 2 bases and the V segment lost 5 bases, leaving 4 bases of the junction unmatched. Germline V gives CDR1 MNHEY, CDR2 SVGAGI. Written as DNA, the CDR3 is TGTGCCAGCAGTCGGGGACAGGGTGCTGGAAACACCATATATTTT. This translates into CASSRGQGAGNTIYF.

The J gene is TRBJ2-2, the V gene TRBV9; 8 bases are a match to TRBD2. This CDR3 is built from 16 residues. The V gene end was trimmed by 4 bases and the J gene end by 1 base; junction bases not matched to a gene: 6. Per the germline V gene, CDR1 is SGDLS and CDR2 is YYNGEE. CDR3 sequence: CASSPPAGGNTGELFF. The CDR3, as DNA: TGTGCCAGCAGCCCCCCGGCGGGAGGGAACACCGGGGAGCTGTTTTTT.

V and J are TRBV15 and TRBJ2-5, with no clear D. Trimming removed 0 bases at V and 5 bases at J, with 4 bases between. This CDR3 is built from 12 residues. The V gene's germline CDR1 is LNHNV and CDR2 YYDKDF (reference sequence). CDR3 sequence: CATSREAETQYF. The CDR3 DNA sequence: TGTGCCACCAGCAGAGAAGCGGAGACCCAGTACTTC.